This TCR beta chain was found in a study of blood T cell repertoires in COVID-19 (dated by TCRdb to the early 2020s). In terms of the full investigation: Samples covering the acute and convalescent phases of COVID-19 were provided by collaborators in the United States, Italy and Spain. The material from the prospective study consisted of cDNA or gDNA derived from T cells, B-cell-depleted T cells, or PBMCs. Deeply sampled blood TCRbeta repertoires from subjects exposed to, actively infected with, or recovered from COVID-19 were included in the dataset. A freely available public database, intended as a resource for researchers studying the immune response to SARS-CoV-2, is where the repertoires were released. Samples came from the ongoing ImmuneRACE study (first 160 participants) plus 1,254 subjects from 6 global collaborators. Sample metadata almost always included a de-identified subject ID, COVID-19 status, age in years and sex. HLA class I and class II types, where available, came from metadata supplied by the sample provider rather than from assay-based typing. Findings and caveats that apply to the study as a whole: How much clinical and demographic metadata was included differed by source and by participant, and the metadata was provided uncurated.

Details on this clone: Its recognized antigen is unknown. The record has no base qualities; no much larger clone is one base away.

The V end gives up 4 bases and the J end 2 bases, leaving 4 bases in the junction not matched to a gene. The CDR3 starts with the cysteine, ends with the phenylalanine, and has 16 residues. Just the 48-base CDR3 DNA is kept, in frame starting at base 1. CDR1 and CDR2, per the germline V gene (reference sequence), are LGHDT and YNNKEL. One collaborating source in Seattle enrolled patients while the patients were actively infected and followed the patients over time throughout the course of disease. Each collaborating institution followed its own protocols to collect whole blood in K2EDTA tubes. For TCRbeta analysis, collaborator samples were shipped as frozen whole blood, as isolated PBMCs, or as DNA extracted from either sample type. TCRbeta CDR3 regions were amplified from genomic DNA using the immunoSEQ Assay, a bias-controlled multiplex PCR. Turning to the authors' computational methods: Within the assay, amplification of reference gene primers was used to estimate how many nucleated cells each sample contained. Sequence reads were collapsed and filtered to measure the absolute abundance of every unique TCRbeta CDR3 rearrangement. For each sample, productive Simpson clonality was calculated as the square root of Simpson's diversity index over productive rearrangements. The immuneACCESS repertoire file appears here via TCRdb, limited to in-frame rearrangements. These files lack a portion of the clones; in checked studies, under half of the deficit traces to unresolved V genes, and the cause of the others is not known. V, J and clone size derive from that table, while D and trimming were established from the DNA sequence. This sample gives 150,000 to 200,000 clones in total; around 86% of them show up just once. The ten largest clones capture over 6% of the sample.

Specimen: peripheral blood. The TCR comes from a woman in her seventies with COVID-19, enrolled during active disease. The sequence joins TRBV3-1 (or the pseudogene TRBV3-2) to TRBJ2-3; 12 middle bases align to TRBD2. The CDR3 region: CASSLGLAGTTDTQYF. The DNA sequence is as follows: TGTGCCAGCAGCCTAGGACTAGCGGGAACCACAGATACGCAGTATTTT.